This T cell receptor (beta chain) stems from a study of cytomegalovirus exposure and HLA in healthy donors. CDR3 length: 13 amino acids. The germline CDR1 and CDR2 sequences are SEHNR and FQNEAQ (reference sequence). The ends were cut back, 5 bases at V and 4 bases at J, with 9 bases in the middle. Primers for the PCR totalled 60 Vbeta and 13 Jbeta. Method: immunoSEQ multiplex PCR; TCRdb's copy keeps in-frame clones and lacks some. The data hold about 110,000 clones, with under 70% observed a single time. The sequence came from a man younger than 40 in good health and CMV-seropositive. The rearrangement joins TRBV7-9 to TRBJ2-1, with D possibly matching TRBD1 (5 bases). Source material: PBMCs. For the CDR3, the DNA is TGTGCCAGCAGCCAGGGCCGGTACAATGAGCAGTTCTTC. Its translation: CASSQGRYNEQFF.